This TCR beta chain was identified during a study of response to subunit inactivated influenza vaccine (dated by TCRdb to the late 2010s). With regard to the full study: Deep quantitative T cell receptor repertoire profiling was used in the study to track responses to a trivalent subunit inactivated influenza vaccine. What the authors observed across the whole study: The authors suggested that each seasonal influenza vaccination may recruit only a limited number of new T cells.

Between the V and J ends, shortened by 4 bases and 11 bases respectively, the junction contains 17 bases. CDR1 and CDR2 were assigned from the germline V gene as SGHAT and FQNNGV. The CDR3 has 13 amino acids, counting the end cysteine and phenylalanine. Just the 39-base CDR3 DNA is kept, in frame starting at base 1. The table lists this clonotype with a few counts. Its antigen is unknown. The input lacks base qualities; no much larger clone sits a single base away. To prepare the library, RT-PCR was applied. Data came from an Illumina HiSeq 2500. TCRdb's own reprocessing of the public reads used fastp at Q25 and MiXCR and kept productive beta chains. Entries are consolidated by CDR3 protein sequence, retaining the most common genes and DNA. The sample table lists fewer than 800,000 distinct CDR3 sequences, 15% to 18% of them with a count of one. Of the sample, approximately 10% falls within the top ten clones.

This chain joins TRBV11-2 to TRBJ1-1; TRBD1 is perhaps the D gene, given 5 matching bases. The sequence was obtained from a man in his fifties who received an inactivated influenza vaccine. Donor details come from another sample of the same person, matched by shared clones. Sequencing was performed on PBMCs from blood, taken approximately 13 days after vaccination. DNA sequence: TGTGCCAGCAGCTCAGTCGGGGGTTCGAGGGCTTTCTTT. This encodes CASSSVGGSRAFF.